The next 10 T cell receptor beta chains were all read from a single sample in a study of T cells in Graves' hyperthyroidism and ophthalmopathy. Amplification yielded TCR beta CDR3 regions, with RNA transcripts as the source. A set of HTBI primers served as the primers for a first-round RT-PCR of the TCR CDR3. TCRdb analysed the multiplex PCR reads with MiXCR anew, one entry per CDR3 protein. This repertoire shows 450,000 to 500,000 distinct CDR3 sequences, roughly 23% found once; its top ten account for approximately 49%. Sequenced material: blood. These receptors were obtained from a woman aged 70 to 79 with Graves' ophthalmopathy.

The V call is TRBV18, the J call TRBJ1-1, with 7 nucleotides matching TRBD1. The CDR3 is 17 residues long. The ends lost 6 bases at V and 1 base at J; junction bases unmatched: 14. The germline V gene encodes CDR1 KGHSH and CDR2 LQKENI. The CDR3 DNA reads TGTGCCAGCTCGCAATACCAGGGGGATTGGTGGAACACTGAAGCTTTCTTT. Its translation is CASSQYQGDWWNTEAFF.

This clonotype has a count of ten or more. The V gene is TRBV20-1, the J gene TRBJ2-1; unclear D gene. The germline V and J ends were trimmed by 6 bases and 6 bases, with 12 bases remaining between them. The CDR3 contains 12 residues. Germline V gene sequence: CDR1 DFQATT, CDR2 SNEGSKA (reference sequence). CDR3 DNA sequence: TGCAGTGCGTGGAGTTGGGTCAATGAGCAGTTCTTC. This encodes CSAWSWVNEQFF.

This clonotype was observed many times. The V gene is TRBV7-2, the J gene TRBJ2-3, with D possibly being TRBD2 (6 bases). The germline V gene encodes CDR1 SGHTA and CDR2 FQGNSA. The CDR3 is 13 residues long. Trimming left V 5 bases short and J 4 bases short, with 10 bases between. The CDR3, as DNA: TGTGCCAGCAGCCTCGGAGGGTCAGATACGCAGTATTTT. It specifies CASSLGGSDTQYF.

The gene calls are TRBV7-3 and TRBJ1-6; D gene ambiguous. CDR3 length: 11 amino acids. Germline CDR1 and CDR2: SGHTA and FQGTGA. The ends were cut back, 5 bases at V and 10 bases at J, with 6 bases in the middle. The CDR3 DNA is TGTGCCAGCAGCCGTGGGTCACCCCTCCACTTT. Translation: CASSRGSPLHF.

This clonotype was observed a handful of times. V gene TRBV14 combines with J gene TRBJ1-1; the D gene is possibly TRBD1 (5 bases). Trimming took off 5 bases at V and 7 bases at J, with 14 bases between the two ends. The CDR3 has 13 residues. Germline V gene sequence: CDR1 SGHDN, CDR2 FVKESK. CDR3: CASSEGRWGEAFF. As DNA, the CDR3 is TGTGCCAGCAGCGAGGGGCGGTGGGGTGAAGCTTTCTTT.

The chain uses TRBV19 and TRBJ2-2; D remains unclear. Germline V gene lookup returns CDR1 LNHDA and CDR2 SQIVND (reference sequence). V was trimmed by 6 bases and J by 8 bases, leaving 19 bases between them. This CDR3 spans 15 amino acids. This CDR3 reads CASRGENSRTGELFF. The DNA of the CDR3 is TGTGCCAGTAGAGGCGAGAACAGTCGGACGGGGGAGCTGTTTTTT.

A remark on this clonotype: It may be a read error: a sequence one base away is much more abundant. CDR3 sequence reads: CASRGASRDCEQYF. The CDR3 nucleotides are TGTGCCAGCAGAGGTGCTAGCCGGGATTGCGAGCAGTACTTC. V usage is TRBV6-2 or TRBV6-3 and J usage is TRBJ2-7, with D possibly being TRBD2 (5 bases). CDR3 length: 14 residues. Germline V CDR1 and CDR2: MNHEY, SVGEGT. V dropped 6 bases and J dropped 6 bases, with 18 bases sitting between them.

This clonotype was detected ten times or more. This rearrangement joins TRBV7-2 to TRBJ2-3; D gene ambiguous. Germline lookup yields CDR1 SGHTA and CDR2 FQGNSA. V was cut by 7 bases and J by 6 bases, with 11 bases left in between. The CDR3 has 12 amino acids. This CDR3 reads CASKGMGDTQYF. The CDR3 nucleotides are TGTGCCAGCAAGGGAATGGGCGATACGCAGTATTTT.

This clonotype has a handful of counts. The gene calls are TRBV7-3 and TRBJ2-1; the match to TRBD1 covers 10 bases. The trim removed 5 bases at V and 2 bases at J, leaving 3 bases unmatched. This CDR3 is built from 15 residues. Looked up from germline, CDR1 is SGHTA and CDR2 is FQGTGA. DNA for the CDR3: TGTGCCAGCAGCAAGGACAGGGGGGCCTACAATGAGCAGTTCTTC. Its protein product is CASSKDRGAYNEQFF.

A few counts support this clonotype. V is TRBV20-1 and J is TRBJ1-1; D is ambiguous. The CDR3 has 11 residues. The V end was cut by 5 bases, the J end by 5 bases, with 9 bases between. Germline values: CDR1 DFQATT, CDR2 SNEGSKA (reference sequence). The CDR3 reads CSAEGGTEAFF. For the CDR3, the DNA is TGCAGTGCTGAGGGTGGGACTGAAGCTTTCTTT.